The 5 T cell receptor beta chains reported below all come from one sample, sequenced in a study of cytomegalovirus exposure and HLA in healthy donors. The PCR ran on 60 Vbeta and 13 Jbeta primers. TCRdb's table, derived via immunoSEQ multiplex PCR, lists solely in-frame clones and lacks some. The data contain 110,000 to 150,000 clones, 78% of them singletons. Material for sequencing was PBMCs. The receptors were sampled from a male donor in good health and CMV-seronegative.

This clone was detected once. One end of the junction does not line up with germline, which may come from a read error. V is TRBV25-1 and J is TRBJ1-2; 7 positions agree with TRBD1. The CDR3 spans 13 residues. Germline lookup yields CDR1 MGHDK and CDR2 SYGVNS. CDR3 sequence reads: CASSGGHLGGYPF. The CDR3 DNA follows: TGTGCCAGCAGTGGTGGCCACCTAGGGGGCTACCCCTTC.

V usage is TRBV29-1 and J usage is TRBJ1-1, with D uncertain. Germline V CDR1 and CDR2: SQVTM, ANQGSEA. Trimming took off 4 bases at V and 0 bases at J, with 6 bases between the two ends. This CDR3 region has 12 residues. CDR3 coding DNA: TGCAGCGTTGGAGTGGTGAACACTGAAGCTTTCTTT. It specifies CSVGVVNTEAFF.

The rearrangement joins TRBV18 to TRBJ1-2; D perhaps matches TRBD1 (5 bases). V was pared by 4 bases and J by 6 bases, with 18 bases between. This CDR3 is 15 amino acids long. CDR1 and CDR2 (germline): KGHSH, LQKENI. CDR3 sequence (DNA): TGTGCCAGCTCACTCGGGGGGTCTCGGCAGGATGGCTACACCTTC. Translating it yields CASSLGGSRQDGYTF.

This chain links TRBV4-1 with TRBJ1-4; possibly TRBD1 for D (5 bases). CDR3 length equals 17 residues. CDR1 and CDR2 (germline): MGHRA, YSYEKL. With 2 bases removed from V and 3 bases from J, the gap between germline ends came to 16 bases. The CDR3 loop reads CASSQRPGVQSNEKLFF. CDR3 nucleotides: TGCGCCAGCAGCCAACGACCGGGGGTCCAGTCTAATGAAAAACTGTTTTTT.

The V call is TRBV10-3, the J call TRBJ2-7; TRBD2 matches 9 bases. The V and J ends lost 6 bases and 6 bases, in that order; junction bases with no gene match: 3. Germline V gene sequence: CDR1 ENHRY, CDR2 SYGVKD. This CDR3 is built from 12 residues. The CDR3 nucleotides read TGTGCCATCAGGACGACTAGCGGCGAGCAGTACTTC. Translating gives CAIRTTSGEQYF.